The clone carrying this T cell receptor (beta chain) was seen at least ten times. Antigen specificity is unknown. This specimen comes from a study of CD8+CD57+ T cells in acquired aplastic anemia. Study-wide background: The study obtained an average of 3.2 ug of DNA from sorted CD4+ and CD8+ cells.

It was genomic DNA that served as the template for profiling TCR beta VDJ and CDR3. MiXCR, applied by TCRdb to the reads, yields one record per CDR3 protein. Of 250,000 to 300,000 distinct CDR3 sequences in the sample, roughly 50% were seen once. The CDR3 totals 13 residues. V shed 3 bases and J 6 bases; nucleotides not matched to a gene: 3. The germline gives CDR1 KGHSH, CDR2 LQKENI. Study-level points and caveats: Common to patients and controls were roughly 30 CD8+ CDR3 sequences. With respect to CD8+ Simpson's diversity, patients and controls did not differ significantly.

The chain is built from TRBV18 and TRBJ2-7, with 9 bases matching TRBD1. This sequence originates from a human donor with severe aplastic anemia or a healthy control (not recorded which). The sequencing sample was made of sorted CD4+, CD8+, or CD8+CD57+ T cells (not recorded which) from PBMCs. Here the CDR3 reads CASSPGQGTEQYF. The DNA for the CDR3 is TGTGCCAGCTCACCGGGACAGGGTACCGAGCAGTACTTC.